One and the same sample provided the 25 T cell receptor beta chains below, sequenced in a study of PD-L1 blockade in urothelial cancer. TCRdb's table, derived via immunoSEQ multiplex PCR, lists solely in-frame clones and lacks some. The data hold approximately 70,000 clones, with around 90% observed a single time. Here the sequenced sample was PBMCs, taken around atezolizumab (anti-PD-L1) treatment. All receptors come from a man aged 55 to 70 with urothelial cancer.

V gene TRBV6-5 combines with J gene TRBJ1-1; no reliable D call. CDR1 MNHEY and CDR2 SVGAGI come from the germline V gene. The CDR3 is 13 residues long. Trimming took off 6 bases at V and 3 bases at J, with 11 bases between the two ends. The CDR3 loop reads CASSRDTYTEAFF. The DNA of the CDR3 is TGTGCCAGCAGCCGTGACACTTACACTGAAGCTTTCTTT.

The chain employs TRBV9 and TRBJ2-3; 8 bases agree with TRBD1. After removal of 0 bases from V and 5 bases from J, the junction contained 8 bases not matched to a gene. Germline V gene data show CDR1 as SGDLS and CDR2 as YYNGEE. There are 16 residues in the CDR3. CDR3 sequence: CASSVADREGLDTQYF. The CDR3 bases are TGTGCCAGCAGCGTAGCGGACAGGGAAGGTTTAGATACGCAGTATTTT.

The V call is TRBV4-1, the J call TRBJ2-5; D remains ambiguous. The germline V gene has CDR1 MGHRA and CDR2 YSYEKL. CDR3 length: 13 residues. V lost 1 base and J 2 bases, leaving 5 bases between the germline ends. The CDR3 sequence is CASSQVRQETQYF. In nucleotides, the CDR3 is TGCGCCAGCAGCCAAGTCAGGCAAGAGACCCAGTACTTC.

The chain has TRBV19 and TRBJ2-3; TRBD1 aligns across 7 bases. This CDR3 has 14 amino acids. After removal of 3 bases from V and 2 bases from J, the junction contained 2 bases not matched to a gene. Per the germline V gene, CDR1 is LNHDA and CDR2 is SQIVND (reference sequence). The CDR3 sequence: CASSIRGPTDTQYF. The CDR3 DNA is TGTGCCAGTAGTATTAGGGGGCCCACAGATACGCAGTATTTT.

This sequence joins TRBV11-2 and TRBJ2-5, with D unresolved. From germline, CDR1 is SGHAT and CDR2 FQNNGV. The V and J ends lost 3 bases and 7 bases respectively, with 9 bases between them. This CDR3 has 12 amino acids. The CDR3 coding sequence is TGTGCCAGCAGCTTTGAGGATCGGACCCAGTACTTC. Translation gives CASSFEDRTQYF.

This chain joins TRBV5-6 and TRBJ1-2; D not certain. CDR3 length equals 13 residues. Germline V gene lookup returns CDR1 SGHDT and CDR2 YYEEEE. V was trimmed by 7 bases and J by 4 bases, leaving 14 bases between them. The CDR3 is CASEVNTGYGYTF. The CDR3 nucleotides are TGTGCCAGCGAGGTCAATACTGGCTATGGCTACACCTTC.

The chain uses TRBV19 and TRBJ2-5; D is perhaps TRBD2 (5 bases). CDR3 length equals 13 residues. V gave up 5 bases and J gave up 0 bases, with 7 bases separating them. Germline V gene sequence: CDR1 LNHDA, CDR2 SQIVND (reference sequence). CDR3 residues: CASSQLDQETQYF. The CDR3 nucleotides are TGTGCCAGTAGTCAACTAGACCAAGAGACCCAGTACTTC.

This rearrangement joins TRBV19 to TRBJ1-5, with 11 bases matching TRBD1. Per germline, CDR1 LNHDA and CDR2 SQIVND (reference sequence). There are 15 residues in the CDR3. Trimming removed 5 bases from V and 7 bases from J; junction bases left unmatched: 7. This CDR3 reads CASSPGTGGNQPQHF. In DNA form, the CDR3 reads TGTGCCAGTAGTCCCGGGACAGGGGGTAACCAGCCCCAGCATTTT.

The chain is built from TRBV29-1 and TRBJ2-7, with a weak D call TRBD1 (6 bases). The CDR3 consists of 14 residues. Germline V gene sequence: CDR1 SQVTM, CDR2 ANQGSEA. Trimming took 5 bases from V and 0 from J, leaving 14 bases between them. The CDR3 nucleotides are TGCAGCGTTCTAAGGGACATGAGCTCCTACGAGCAGTACTTC. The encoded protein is CSVLRDMSSYEQYF.

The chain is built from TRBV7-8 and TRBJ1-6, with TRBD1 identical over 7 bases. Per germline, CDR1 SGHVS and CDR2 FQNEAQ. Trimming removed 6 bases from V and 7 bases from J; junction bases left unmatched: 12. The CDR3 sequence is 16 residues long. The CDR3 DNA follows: TGTGCCAGCAGTTTATCCGGAATGACAGGGAATTCACCCCTCCACTTT. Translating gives CASSLSGMTGNSPLHF.

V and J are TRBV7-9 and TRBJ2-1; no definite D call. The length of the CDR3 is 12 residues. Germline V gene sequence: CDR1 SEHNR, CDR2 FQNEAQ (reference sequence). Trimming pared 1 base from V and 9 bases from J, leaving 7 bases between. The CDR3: CASSLDLVEQFF. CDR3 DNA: TGTGCCAGCAGCTTAGATTTAGTTGAGCAGTTCTTC. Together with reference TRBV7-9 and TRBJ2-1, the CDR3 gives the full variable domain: DTGVSQNPRHKITKRGQNVTFRCDPISEHNRLYWYRQTLGQGPEFLTYFQNEAQLEKSRLLSDRFSAERPKGSFSTLEIQRTEQGDSAMYLCASSLDLVEQFFGPGTRLTVL.

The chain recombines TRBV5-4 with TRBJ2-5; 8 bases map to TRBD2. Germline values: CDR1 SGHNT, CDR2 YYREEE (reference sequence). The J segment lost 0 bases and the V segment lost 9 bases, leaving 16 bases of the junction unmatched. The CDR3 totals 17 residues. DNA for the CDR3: TGTGCCACCAAGGGACTAGAGATTTTTCAGTACCAAGAGACCCAGTACTTC. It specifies CATKGLEIFQYQETQYF.

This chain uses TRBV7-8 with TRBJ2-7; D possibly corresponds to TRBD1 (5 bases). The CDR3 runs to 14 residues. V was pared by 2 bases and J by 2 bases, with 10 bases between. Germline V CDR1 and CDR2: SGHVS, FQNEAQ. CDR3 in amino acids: CASSLFAGTYEQYF. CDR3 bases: TGTGCCAGCAGCTTATTCGCAGGGACCTACGAGCAGTACTTC.

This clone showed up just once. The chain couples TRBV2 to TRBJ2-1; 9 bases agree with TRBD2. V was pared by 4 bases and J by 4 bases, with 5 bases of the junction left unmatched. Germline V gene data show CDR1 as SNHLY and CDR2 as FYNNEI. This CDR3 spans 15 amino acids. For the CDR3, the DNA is TGTGCCAGCAGTGGAGCAAGCGGGGGGTACAATGAGCAGTTCTTC. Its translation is CASSGASGGYNEQFF.

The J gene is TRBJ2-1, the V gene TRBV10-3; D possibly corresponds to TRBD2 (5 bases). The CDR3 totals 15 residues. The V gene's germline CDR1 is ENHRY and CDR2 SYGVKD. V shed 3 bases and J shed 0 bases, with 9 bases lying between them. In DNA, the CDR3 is TGTGCCATCAGTGAAGGAGGAGACTCCTACAATGAGCAGTTCTTC. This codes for CAISEGGDSYNEQFF.

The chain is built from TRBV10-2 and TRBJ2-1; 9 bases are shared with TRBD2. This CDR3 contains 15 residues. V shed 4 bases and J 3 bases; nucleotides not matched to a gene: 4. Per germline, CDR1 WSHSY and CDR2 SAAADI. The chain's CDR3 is CASSGWRGGYNEQFF. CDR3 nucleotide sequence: TGCGCCAGCAGTGGGTGGCGGGGGGGCTACAATGAGCAGTTCTTC.

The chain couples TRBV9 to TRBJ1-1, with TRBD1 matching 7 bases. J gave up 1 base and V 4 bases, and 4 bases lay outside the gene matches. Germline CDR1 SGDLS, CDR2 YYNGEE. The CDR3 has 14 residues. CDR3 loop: CASSTGQRNTEAFF. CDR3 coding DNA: TGTGCCAGCAGCACGGGACAGAGGAACACTGAAGCTTTCTTT. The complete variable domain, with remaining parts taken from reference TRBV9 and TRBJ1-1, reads DSGVTQTPKHLITATGQRVTLRCSPRSGDLSVYWYQQSLDQGLQFLIQYYNGEERAKGNILERFSAQQFPDLHSELNLSSLELGDSALYFCASSTGQRNTEAFFGQGTRLTVV.

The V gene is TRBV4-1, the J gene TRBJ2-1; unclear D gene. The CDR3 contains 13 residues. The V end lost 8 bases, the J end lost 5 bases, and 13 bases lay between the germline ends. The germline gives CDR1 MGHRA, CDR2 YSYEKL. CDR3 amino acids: CASSRLVNNEQFF. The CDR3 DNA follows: TGCGCCAGCTCGCGGTTGGTGAACAATGAGCAGTTCTTC.

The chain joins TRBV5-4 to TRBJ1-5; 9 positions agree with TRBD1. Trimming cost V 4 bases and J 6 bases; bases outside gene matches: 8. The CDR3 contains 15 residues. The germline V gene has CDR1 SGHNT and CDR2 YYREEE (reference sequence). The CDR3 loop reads CASSAGQGFAQPQHF. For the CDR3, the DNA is TGTGCCAGCAGCGCTGGACAGGGGTTTGCTCAGCCCCAGCATTTT.

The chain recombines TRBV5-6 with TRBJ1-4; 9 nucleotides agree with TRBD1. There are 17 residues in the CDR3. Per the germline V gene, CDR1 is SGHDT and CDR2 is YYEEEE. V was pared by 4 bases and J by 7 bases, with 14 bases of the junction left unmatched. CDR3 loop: CASSRRTSGTGSEKLFF. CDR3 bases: TGTGCCAGCAGCCGACGAACCAGTGGGACAGGGTCTGAAAAACTGTTTTTT.

The DNA of the CDR3 is TGTGCCAGCAGCGGCAGCGGGGGGCTTTACAATGAGCAGTTCTTC. This gives the protein CASSGSGGLYNEQFF. The V call is TRBV9, the J call TRBJ2-1; 9 nucleotides line up with TRBD2. V lost 3 bases, J lost 4 bases, and 5 bases stayed unmatched. CDR1 SGDLS and CDR2 YYNGEE come from the germline V gene. The CDR3 extends over 15 amino acids.

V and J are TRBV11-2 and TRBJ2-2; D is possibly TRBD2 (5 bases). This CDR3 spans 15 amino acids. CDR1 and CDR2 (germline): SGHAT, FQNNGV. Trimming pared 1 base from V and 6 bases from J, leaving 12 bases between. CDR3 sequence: CASSLGNPGSGELFF. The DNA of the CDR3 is TGTGCCAGCAGCTTAGGAAATCCGGGATCCGGGGAGCTGTTTTTT. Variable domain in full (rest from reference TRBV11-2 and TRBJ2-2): EAGVAQSPRYKIIEKRQSVAFWCNPISGHATLYWYQQILGQGPKLLIQFQNNGVVDDSQLPKDRFSAERLKGVDSTLKIQPAKLEDSAVYLCASSLGNPGSGELFFGEGSRLTVL.

CDR3 nucleotide sequence: TGCGCCAGCAGCGTTGATCCGGGACAGGGTGTCTATGGCTACACCTTC. It yields the protein CASSVDPGQGVYGYTF. V gene TRBV5-1 combines with J gene TRBJ1-2, with TRBD1 identical over 9 bases. Germline V lookup: CDR1 SGHRS, CDR2 YFSETQ. V lost 4 bases and J lost 4; bases outside the gene matches: 11. CDR3 length equals 16 residues.

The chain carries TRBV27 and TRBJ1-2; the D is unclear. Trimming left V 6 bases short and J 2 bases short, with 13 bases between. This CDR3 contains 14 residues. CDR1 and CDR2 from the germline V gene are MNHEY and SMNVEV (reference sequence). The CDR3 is CASSLIAGNYGYTF. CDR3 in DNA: TGTGCCAGCAGCCTAATCGCCGGGAACTATGGCTACACCTTC.

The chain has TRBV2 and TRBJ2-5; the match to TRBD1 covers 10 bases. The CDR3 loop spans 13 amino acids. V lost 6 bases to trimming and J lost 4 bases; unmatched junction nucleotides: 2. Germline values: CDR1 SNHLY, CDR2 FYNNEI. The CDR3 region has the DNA TGTGCCAGCAGACGGACAGGGGGAGAGACCCAGTACTTC. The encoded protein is CASRRTGGETQYF.